This TCR beta chain was sequenced during a study of OX40 agonist ivuxolimab in advanced cancers. Whole-study context: Ivuxolimab is a fully human IgG2 antibody that activates OX40 (CD134).

The data were produced by immunoSEQ multiplex PCR, yet TCRdb's version contains in-frame clones alone and is incomplete. The data contain tens of thousands of clones, approximately 91% of them singletons. Details on this clone: Its antigen is unidentified.

Study-level results: Among the least clonally expanded were partial responders at 0.1-3.0 mg/kg. Also present in some nonresponders was a low level of normalized T-cell clonal expansion.

The TCR was taken from an adult with an advanced solid tumor such as melanoma, head and neck, liver or kidney cancer. Sequenced here: CD4+ or CD8+ T cells sorted from blood, sampled in a trial of the OX40 agonist ivuxolimab.

CDR3 residues: CASSPGRDSLTLSYNEQFF. The CDR3 coding sequence is TGCGCCAGCAGCCCGGGGAGGGACAGTCTTACGCTTTCCTACAATGAGCAGTTCTTC. V is TRBV5-1 and J is TRBJ2-1, with D possibly called TRBD1 or TRBD2 (7 bases each). This CDR3 comprises 19 residues. CDR1 SGHRS and CDR2 YFSETQ come from the germline V gene. Trimming cost V 4 bases and J 1 base, with 24 bases left between them. The full variable domain, its missing parts supplied by reference TRBV5-1 and TRBJ2-1, is KAGVTQTPRYLIKTRGQQVTLSCSPISGHRSVSWYQQTPGQGLQFLFEYFSETQRNKGNFPGRFSGRQFSNSRSEMNVSTLELGDSALYLCASSPGRDSLTLSYNEQFFGPGTRLTVL.